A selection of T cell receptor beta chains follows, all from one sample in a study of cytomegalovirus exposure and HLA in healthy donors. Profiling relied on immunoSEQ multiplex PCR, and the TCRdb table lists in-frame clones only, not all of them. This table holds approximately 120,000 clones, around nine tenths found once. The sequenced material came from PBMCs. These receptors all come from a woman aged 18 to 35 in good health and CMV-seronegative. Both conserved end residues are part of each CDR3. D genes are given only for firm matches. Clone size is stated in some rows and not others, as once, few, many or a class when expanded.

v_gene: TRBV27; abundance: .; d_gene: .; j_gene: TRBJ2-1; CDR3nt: TGTGCCAGCAGTTTAAGCGGGCCTCCCTCCTACAATGAGCAGTTCTTC; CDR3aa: CASSLSGPPSYNEQFF
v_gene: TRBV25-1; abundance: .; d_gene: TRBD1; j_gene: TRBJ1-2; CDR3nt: TGTGCCAGCAGGCGAGACGGGACAGGTTTTCTCTACACCTTC; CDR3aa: CASRRDGTGFLYTF
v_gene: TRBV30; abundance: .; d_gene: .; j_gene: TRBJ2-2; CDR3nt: TGTGCCTGGAAGGCCCCCCGACTGGCCAACACCGGGGAGCTGTTTTTT; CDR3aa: CAWKAPRLANTGELFF
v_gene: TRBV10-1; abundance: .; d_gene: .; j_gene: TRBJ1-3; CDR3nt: TGCGCCAGCAGGAGCACCTCACGTGGAAACACCATATATTTT; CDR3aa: CASRSTSRGNTIYF
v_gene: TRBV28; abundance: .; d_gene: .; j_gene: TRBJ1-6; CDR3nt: TGTGCCAGCCGGGGGGGGATATCACCCCTCCACTTT; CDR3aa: CASRGGISPLHF
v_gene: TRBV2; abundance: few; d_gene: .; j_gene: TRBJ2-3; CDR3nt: TGTGCCAGTCGACCCCAGTGGGGGGATGGAACAGATACGCAGTATTTT; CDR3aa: CASRPQWGDGTDTQYF
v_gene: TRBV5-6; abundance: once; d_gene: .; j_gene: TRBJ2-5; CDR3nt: TGTGCCAGCAGCTTGGGAATTCCCCTGCTAGAAGAGACCCAGTACTTC; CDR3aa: CASSLGIPLLEETQYF
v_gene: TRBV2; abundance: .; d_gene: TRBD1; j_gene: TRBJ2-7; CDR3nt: TGTGCCAGCAGTTCAGGGACAGGGGCCTACGAGCAGTACTTC; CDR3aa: CASSSGTGAYEQYF
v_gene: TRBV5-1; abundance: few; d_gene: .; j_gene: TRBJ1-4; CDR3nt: TGCGCCAGCAGCTTGAACAGGCCGAATGAAAAACTGTTTTTT; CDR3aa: CASSLNRPNEKLFF
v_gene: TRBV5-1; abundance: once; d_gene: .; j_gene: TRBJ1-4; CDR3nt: TGCGCCAGCAGCCGAGACAGTAATGAAAAACTGTTTTTT; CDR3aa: CASSRDSNEKLFF
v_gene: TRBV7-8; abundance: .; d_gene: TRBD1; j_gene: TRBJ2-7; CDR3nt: TGTGCCAGCAGCCCATTCACCCTCGGACAGGGATCCGAGCAGTACTTC; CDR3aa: CASSPFTLGQGSEQYF
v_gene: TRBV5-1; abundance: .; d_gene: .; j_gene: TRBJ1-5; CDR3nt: TGCGCCAGCAGCCGAGGTGAAGCAAATCAGCCCCAGCATTTT; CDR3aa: CASSRGEANQPQHF
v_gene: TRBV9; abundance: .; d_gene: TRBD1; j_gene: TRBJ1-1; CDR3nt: TGTGCCAGCAGCGGAAGAGGGACAGGGGGCTCTATATCTGAAGCTTTCTTT; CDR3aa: CASSGRGTGGSISEAFF
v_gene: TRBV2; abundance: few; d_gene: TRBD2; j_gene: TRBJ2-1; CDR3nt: TGTGCCAGCAGTGATCTAGCGGGGGCTATCAATGAGCAGTTCTTC; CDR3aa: CASSDLAGAINEQFF
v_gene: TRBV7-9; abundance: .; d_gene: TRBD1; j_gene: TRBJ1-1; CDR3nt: TGTGCCAGCAGCTTAAAAGGACAGGGGCAGGCTGAAGCTTTCTTT; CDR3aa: CASSLKGQGQAEAFF
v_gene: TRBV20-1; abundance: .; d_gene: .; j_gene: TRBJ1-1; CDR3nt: TGCAGTGCCCTAAACACTGAAGCTTTCTTT; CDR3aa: CSALNTEAFF
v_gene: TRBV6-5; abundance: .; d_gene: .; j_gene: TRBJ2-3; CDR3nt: TGTGCCAGCAGTTACTCGAACGGACTGCGTCTATATTTT; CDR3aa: CASSYSNGLRLYF
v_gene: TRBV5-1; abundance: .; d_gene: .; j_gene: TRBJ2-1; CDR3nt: TGCGCCAGCAGGGGAATAGGGGGGGGGCTAACTACCAATGAGCAGTTCTTC; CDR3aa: CASRGIGGGLTTNEQFF
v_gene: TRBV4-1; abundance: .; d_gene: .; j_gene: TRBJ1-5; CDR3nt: TGCGCCGGCAGAGGGACCAGGGGAAAGGAAGTTAGGAGGAGTCAGCCCCAGCATTTT; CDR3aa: CAGRGTRGKEVRRSQPQHF
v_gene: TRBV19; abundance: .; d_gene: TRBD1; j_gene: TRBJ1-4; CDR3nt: TGTGCCAGTAGTATACTGTGGCAGGGGGCCGGGTTAAGTGAAAAACTGTTTTTT; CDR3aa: CASSILWQGAGLSEKLFF
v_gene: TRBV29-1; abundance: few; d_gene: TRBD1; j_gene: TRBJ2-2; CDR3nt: TGCAGCATCGTGGGACAGTCGACCGGGGAGCTGTTTTTT; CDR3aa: CSIVGQSTGELFF
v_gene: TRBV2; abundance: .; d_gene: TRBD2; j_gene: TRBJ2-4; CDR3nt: TGTGCCAGCCAGCGGGGGGGCCAAAACATTCAGTACTTC; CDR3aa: CASQRGGQNIQYF
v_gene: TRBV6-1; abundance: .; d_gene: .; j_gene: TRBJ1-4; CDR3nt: TGTGCCAGCAGTGAAGGGCAGTTTGCAACTAATGAAAAACTGTTTTTT; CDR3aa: CASSEGQFATNEKLFF
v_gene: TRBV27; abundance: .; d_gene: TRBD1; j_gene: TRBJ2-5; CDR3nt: TGTGCCAGCAGTTTAAAATCGACGACAGGGGTAGGAGAGACCCAGTACTTC; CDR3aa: CASSLKSTTGVGETQYF
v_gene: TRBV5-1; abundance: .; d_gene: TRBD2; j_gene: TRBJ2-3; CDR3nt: TGCGCCAGCAGGATGGGACTAGCGGGAGACACAGATACGCAGTATTTT; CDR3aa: CASRMGLAGDTDTQYF
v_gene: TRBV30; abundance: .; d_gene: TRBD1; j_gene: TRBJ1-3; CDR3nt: TGTGCCTGGACGGAGGGGGCGAGCGGAAACACCATATATTTT; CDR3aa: CAWTEGASGNTIYF
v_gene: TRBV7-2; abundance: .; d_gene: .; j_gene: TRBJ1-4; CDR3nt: TGTGCCAGCAGCTTATCCCAGGGAGGTAATGAAAAACTGTTTTTT; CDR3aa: CASSLSQGGNEKLFF
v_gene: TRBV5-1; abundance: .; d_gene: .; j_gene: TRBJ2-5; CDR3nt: TGCGCCAGCAGCCTCGGCCCAGCCCCGGAGGAGACCCAGTACTTC; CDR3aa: CASSLGPAPEETQYF
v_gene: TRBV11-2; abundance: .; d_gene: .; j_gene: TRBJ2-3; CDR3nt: TGTGCCAGCAGCTTAATGGGTGCTAACAGAGTAGATACGCAGTATTTT; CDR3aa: CASSLMGANRVDTQYF
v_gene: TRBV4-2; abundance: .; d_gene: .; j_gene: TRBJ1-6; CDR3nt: TGTGCCAGCAGCCCCCCACAAACAGGGAGCTCCTATAATTCACCCCTCCACTTT; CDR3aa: CASSPPQTGSSYNSPLHF
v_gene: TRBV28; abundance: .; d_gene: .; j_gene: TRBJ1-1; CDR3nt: TGTGCCAGCAGTTCCCTCATGGAGGGAGCTGAAGCTTTCTTT; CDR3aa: CASSSLMEGAEAFF
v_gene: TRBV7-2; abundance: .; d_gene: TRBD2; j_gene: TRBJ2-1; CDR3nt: TGTGCCAGCAGCAACCCACTAGCGGGAGTAAACAATGAGCAGTTCTTC; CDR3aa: CASSNPLAGVNNEQFF
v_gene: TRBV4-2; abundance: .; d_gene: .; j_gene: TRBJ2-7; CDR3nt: TGTGCCAGCAGCCAAGAGGACATCTACGAGCAGTACTTC; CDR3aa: CASSQEDIYEQYF
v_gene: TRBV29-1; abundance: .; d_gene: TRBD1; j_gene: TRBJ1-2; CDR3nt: TGCAGCGCCCGGACAGGGACCCCCTACTATGGCTACACCTTC; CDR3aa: CSARTGTPYYGYTF
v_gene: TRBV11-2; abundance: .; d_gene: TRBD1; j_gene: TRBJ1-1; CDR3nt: TGTGCCAGCGGTCGGACAGGGGACACTGAAGCTTTCTTT; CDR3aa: CASGRTGDTEAFF
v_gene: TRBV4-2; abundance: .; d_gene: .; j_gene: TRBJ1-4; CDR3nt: TGTGCCAGCAGCCAAGATCGGGCAGGGAGGGATGAAAAACTGTTTTTT; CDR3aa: CASSQDRAGRDEKLFF
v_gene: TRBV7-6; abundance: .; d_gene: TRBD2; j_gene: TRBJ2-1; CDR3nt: TGTGCCAGCAGTAGCGGGGAGAGGAAGTTCTTC; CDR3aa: CASSSGERKFF
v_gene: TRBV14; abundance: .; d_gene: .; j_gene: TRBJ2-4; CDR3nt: TGTGCCAGCAGCCAGCTCTCGGGAAAAAACATTCAGTACTTC; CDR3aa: CASSQLSGKNIQYF
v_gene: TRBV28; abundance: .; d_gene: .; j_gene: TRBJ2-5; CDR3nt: TGTGCCAGCAGGGGCCTTACAGGGACACACCAAGAGACCCAGTACTTC; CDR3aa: CASRGLTGTHQETQYF
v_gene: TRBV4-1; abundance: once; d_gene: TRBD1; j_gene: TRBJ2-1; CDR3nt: TGCGCCAGCAGCCAAGGCCCGGGACAGGGAGGGTACAATGAGCAGTTCTTC; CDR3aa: CASSQGPGQGGYNEQFF
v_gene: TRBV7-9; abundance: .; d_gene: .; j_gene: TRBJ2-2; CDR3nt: TGTGCCAGCAGCTTAGCAACGAGCCAAAAACGGACCGGGGAGCTGTTTTTT; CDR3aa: CASSLATSQKRTGELFF
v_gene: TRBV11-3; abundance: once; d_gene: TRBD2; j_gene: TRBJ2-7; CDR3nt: TGTGCCAGCAGCCCCGGGACTAGCGGATTTCCCTACGAGCAGTACTTC; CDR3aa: CASSPGTSGFPYEQYF
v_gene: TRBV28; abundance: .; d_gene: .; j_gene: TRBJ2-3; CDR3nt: TGTGCCAGCAGTTTGCAGGCTTCGAGACAGCCCACAGATACGCAGTATTTT; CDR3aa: CASSLQASRQPTDTQYF
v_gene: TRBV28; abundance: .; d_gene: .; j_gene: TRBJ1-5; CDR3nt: TGTGCCAGCACCGCCCCGCCAGGACACAATCAGCCCCAGCATTTT; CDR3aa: CASTAPPGHNQPQHF
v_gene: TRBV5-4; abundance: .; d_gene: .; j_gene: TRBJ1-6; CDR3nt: TGTGCCAGCAGCTTTAGGGGCGCCGGTGTAGGTTCACCCCTCCACTTT; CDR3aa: CASSFRGAGVGSPLHF